The 5 T cell receptor beta chains given below trace back to one sample, sequenced in a study of blood T cell repertoires in COVID-19. Produced via immunoSEQ multiplex PCR; TCRdb's table is partial and in-frame only. The table has more than 300,000 clones, around four fifths seen once. The source material was peripheral blood. The receptors stem from a woman between 45 and 60 years old with acute or convalescent COVID-19.

The chain couples TRBV7-9 to TRBJ1-1; D might be TRBD1 (5 bases). The CDR3 extends over 15 amino acids. Trimming left V 2 bases short and J 5 bases short, with 15 bases between. Per germline, CDR1 SEHNR and CDR2 FQNEAQ (reference sequence). This CDR3 reads CASSLSGGGWTEAFF. CDR3 nucleotides: TGTGCCAGCAGCTTATCTGGGGGAGGTTGGACTGAAGCTTTCTTT.

The chain joins TRBV18 to TRBJ2-2; D may be TRBD2 (6 bases). Germline CDR1 reads KGHSH; CDR2 reads LQKENI. Between the trimmed V and J ends, which lost 6 bases and 1 base, there was a span of 12 bases. The CDR3 extends over 15 amino acids. This chain's CDR3 is CASSPQRVNTGELFF. CDR3 bases: TGTGCCAGCTCCCCTCAGCGGGTGAACACCGGGGAGCTGTTTTTT.

The chain uses TRBV12-5 and TRBJ1-2; no clear D. The germline V gene encodes CDR1 LGHNT and CDR2 FRNRAP. V lost 6 bases to trimming and J lost 8 bases, with 16 bases between them. The CDR3 contains 13 residues. CDR3 coding DNA: TGTGCTAGTGGCCGATCTTCCCCTACCGGCTACACCTTC. Encoded protein: CASGRSSPTGYTF.

The chain recombines TRBV27 with TRBJ1-3; D is unclear. The CDR3 extends over 15 amino acids. The V end lost 4 bases, the J end lost 0 bases, and 10 bases lay between the germline ends. CDR1 is MNHEY and CDR2 is SMNVEV in the germline V gene (reference sequence). CDR3 region: CASSSVRNSGNTIYF. The CDR3 region has the DNA TGTGCCAGCAGTTCTGTGCGGAACTCTGGAAACACCATATATTTT.

V and J are TRBV7-2 and TRBJ2-3; 7 bases align to TRBD2. V trimming: 3 bases; J trimming: 3 bases; junction bases outside the gene matches: 3. The CDR3 is made up of 14 amino acids. Looked up from germline, CDR1 is SGHTA and CDR2 is FQGNSA. CDR3: CASSFAAGTDTQYF. The DNA of the CDR3 is TGTGCCAGCAGCTTCGCAGCGGGGACAGATACGCAGTATTTT.